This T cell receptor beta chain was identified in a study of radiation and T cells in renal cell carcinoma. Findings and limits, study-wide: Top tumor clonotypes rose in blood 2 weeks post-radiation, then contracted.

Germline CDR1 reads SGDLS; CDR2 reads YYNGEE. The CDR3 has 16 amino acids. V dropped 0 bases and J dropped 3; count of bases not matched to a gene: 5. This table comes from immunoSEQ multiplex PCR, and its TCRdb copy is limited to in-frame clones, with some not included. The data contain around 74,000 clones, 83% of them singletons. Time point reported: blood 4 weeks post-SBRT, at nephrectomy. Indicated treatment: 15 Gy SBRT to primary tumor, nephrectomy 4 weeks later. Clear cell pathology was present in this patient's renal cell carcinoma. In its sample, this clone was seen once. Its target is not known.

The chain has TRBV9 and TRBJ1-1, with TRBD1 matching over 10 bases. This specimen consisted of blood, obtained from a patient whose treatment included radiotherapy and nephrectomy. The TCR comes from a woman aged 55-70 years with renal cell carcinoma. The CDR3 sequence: CASSVGTGGMDTEAFF. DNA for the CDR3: TGTGCCAGCAGCGTAGGGACAGGGGGTATGGACACTGAAGCTTTCTTT.